These 12 T cell receptor beta chains were sequenced from one sample in a study of control samples from healthy donors and cancer patients. Data came from immunoSEQ multiplex PCR; TCRdb stores just in-frame clones and leaves some out. The sample yields about 170,000 clones, 91% seen once. The sequencing input was blood. The receptors were sampled from a woman in her thirties in good health.

V usage is TRBV7-2 and J usage is TRBJ1-1; TRBD1 matches 7 bases. Losses at the gene ends were 4 bases for V and 5 bases for J; bases not matched to a gene: 10. The germline CDR1 and CDR2 sequences are SGHTA and FQGNSA. This CDR3 is 15 amino acids long. The CDR3 coding sequence is TGTGCCAGCAGCTGGGTAACAGGGGTAGGGACTGAAGCTTTCTTT. Translated, it gives CASSWVTGVGTEAFF.

The chain uses TRBV6-2 or TRBV6-3 and TRBJ1-1; D is undetermined. CDR3 length: 14 amino acids. Germline V gene sequence: CDR1 MNHEY, CDR2 SVGEGT. V shed 0 bases and J shed 1 base, with 6 bases lying between them. Here the CDR3 reads CASSYSEANTEAFF. For the CDR3, the DNA is TGTGCCAGCAGTTACTCAGAGGCGAACACTGAAGCTTTCTTT.

This sequence joins TRBV10-3 and TRBJ2-1; 12 bases fit TRBD1. This CDR3 comprises 14 residues. CDR1 ENHRY and CDR2 SYGVKD come from the germline V gene. The V gene end was trimmed by 6 bases and the J gene end by 7 bases; junction bases not matched to a gene: 4. DNA of the CDR3: TGTGCCATCAGCCGGGACAGGGGGCTTAATGAGCAGTTCTTC. This sequence encodes CAISRDRGLNEQFF.

The rearrangement joins TRBV27 to TRBJ2-7, with 10 bases aligning to TRBD1. V was clipped by 6 bases and J by 2 bases; unmatched bases: 4. Germline values: CDR1 MNHEY, CDR2 SMNVEV (reference sequence). CDR3 size: 14 residues. The CDR3 coding sequence is TGTGCCAGCAGAAGGGGGACAGGGGCCTACGAGCAGTACTTC. It encodes CASRRGTGAYEQYF.

The genes are TRBV27 and TRBJ2-1, with TRBD2 matching 12 bases. Trimming cost V 4 bases and J 9 bases; bases outside gene matches: 7. The V gene's germline CDR1 is MNHEY and CDR2 SMNVEV (reference sequence). The CDR3 length is 15 residues. This chain's CDR3 is CASSSSGRAQVEQFF. The DNA for the CDR3 is TGTGCCAGCAGTTCTAGCGGGAGGGCCCAGGTTGAGCAGTTCTTC.

The chain employs TRBV7-8 and TRBJ2-2; 12 bases map to TRBD2. From germline, CDR1 is SGHVS and CDR2 FQNEAQ. The ends lost 1 base at V and 6 bases at J; junction bases unmatched: 3. CDR3 length: 16 amino acids. CDR3: CASSLVLAGGSGELFF. As DNA, the CDR3 is TGTGCCAGCAGCTTAGTGCTAGCGGGAGGGTCCGGGGAGCTGTTTTTT.

This chain uses TRBV21-1 with TRBJ1-5. TRBV21-1 is noted as a pseudogene. The CDR3 spans 11 residues. CDR3 sequence reads: CASRRDQPQHF. DNA of the CDR3: TGTGCCAGCAGGCGGGATCAGCCCCAGCATTTT.

The V call is TRBV2, the J call TRBJ1-3; D possibly corresponds to TRBD1 (5 bases). Trimming shortened V by 3 bases and J by 1 base, and 10 bases separated the two germline ends. CDR1 and CDR2 (germline): SNHLY, FYNNEI. The CDR3 extends over 15 amino acids. This chain's CDR3 is CASSDRQGSGNTIYF. The CDR3 DNA reads TGTGCCAGCAGTGATAGGCAGGGATCTGGAAACACCATATATTTT. The complete variable domain, with remaining parts taken from reference TRBV2 and TRBJ1-3, reads EPEVTQTPSHQVTQMGQEVILRCVPISNHLYFYWYRQILGQKVEFLVSFYNNEISEKSEIFDDQFSVERPDGSNFTLKIRSTKLEDSAMYFCASSDRQGSGNTIYFGEGSWLTVV.

The rearrangement joins TRBV7-7 to TRBJ2-7; the D gene could be TRBD1 or TRBD2 (5 bases each). Deletions cut 0 bases from V and 3 bases from J, with 9 bases between. Per the germline V gene, CDR1 is SSHAT and CDR2 is FNYEAQ (reference sequence). This CDR3 has 14 amino acids. For the CDR3, the DNA is TGTGCCAGCAGCTTAGCGCCGAGGGGCTACGAGCAGTACTTC. Translated: CASSLAPRGYEQYF.

Remarks on this clone: Germline and junction disagree at one end, which may indicate a read error. The chain employs TRBV19 and TRBJ1-2; D remains unclear. Germline CDR1 and CDR2: LNHDA and SQIVND (reference sequence). The CDR3 extends over 14 amino acids. The CDR3 here is CASSKVGSNINYCF. The CDR3 DNA reads as TGTGCCAGTAGTAAGGTCGGATCTAATATTAACTACTGCTTC.

This chain links TRBV12-3 or TRBV12-4 with TRBJ2-7; TRBD1 agrees at 7 bases. This CDR3 is built from 12 residues. After removal of 4 bases from V and 6 bases from J, the junction contained 3 bases not matched to a gene. CDR3 bases: TGTGCCAGCAGTTCTCCAGGGGGCGAGCAGTACTTC. As protein: CASSSPGGEQYF.

The rearrangement uses TRBV28 and TRBJ1-2, with D unclear. The CDR3 is 14 residues long. The germline CDR1 and CDR2 sequences are MDHEN and SYDVKM. Trimming pared 0 bases from V and 2 bases from J, leaving 7 bases between. CDR3 bases: TGTGCCAGCAGTTTATGGCAAGGGAACTATGGCTACACCTTC. Its protein product is CASSLWQGNYGYTF.